This T cell receptor (beta chain) derives from a study of blood T cell repertoires in COVID-19. Produced via immunoSEQ multiplex PCR; TCRdb's table is partial and in-frame only. The sample contains under 250,000 clones, 83% of which appear only once. Trimming pared 2 bases from V and 3 bases from J, leaving 8 bases between. The CDR3 contains 13 residues. Germline lookup yields CDR1 SGDLS and CDR2 YYNGEE. The V call is TRBV9, the J call TRBJ1-1; TRBD1 might be the D (5 bases). This TCR derives from a woman between 50 and 59 years old who had been exposed to COVID-19. Sequenced sample: PBMCs or T cells enriched from blood (not recorded which). The CDR3 region is CASSVGDYTEAFF. For the CDR3, the DNA is TGTGCCAGCAGCGTTGGGGACTACACTGAAGCTTTCTTT.